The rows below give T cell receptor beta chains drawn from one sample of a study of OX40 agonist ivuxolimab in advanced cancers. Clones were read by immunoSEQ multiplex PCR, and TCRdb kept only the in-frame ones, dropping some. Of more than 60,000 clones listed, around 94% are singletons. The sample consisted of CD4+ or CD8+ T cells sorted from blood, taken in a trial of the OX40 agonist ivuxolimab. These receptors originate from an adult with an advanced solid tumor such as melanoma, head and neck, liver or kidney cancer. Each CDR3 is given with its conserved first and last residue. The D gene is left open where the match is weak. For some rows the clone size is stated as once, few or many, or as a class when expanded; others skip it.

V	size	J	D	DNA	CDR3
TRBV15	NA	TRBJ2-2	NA	TGTGCCACCAGCAGAGATCTCGGGTCCCCCGGGGAGCTGTTTTTT	CATSRDLGSPGELFF
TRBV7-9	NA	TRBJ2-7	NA	TGTGCCAGCAGCTTAGTAGGGGGGAGGGAACCGTACGAGCAGTACTTC	CASSLVGGREPYEQYF
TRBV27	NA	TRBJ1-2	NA	TGTGCCAGCAGTTTATCCCCAGGATTTGGCTACACCTTC	CASSLSPGFGYTF
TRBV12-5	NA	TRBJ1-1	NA	TGTGCTAGTGGTTGGGCCGGGAACACTGAAGCTTTCTTT	CASGWAGNTEAFF
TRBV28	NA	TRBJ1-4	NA	TGTGCCAGCAGTTTATCTTTAGTAGGGCAAACGGAGGCTAATGAAAAACTGTTTTTT	CASSLSLVGQTEANEKLFF
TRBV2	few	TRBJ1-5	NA	TGTGCCAGTGTGGAGGTTACCCAGCATTTT	CASVEVTQHF
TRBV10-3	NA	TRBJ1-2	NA	TGTGCCATCAGTGAGTCATACACCGGGGGGACTGGCTACACCTTC	CAISESYTGGTGYTF
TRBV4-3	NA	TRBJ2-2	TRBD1	TGCGCCAGCAGCCAAGGGAGATCGGGACAGGGGTCCGGGGAGCTGTTTTTT	CASSQGRSGQGSGELFF
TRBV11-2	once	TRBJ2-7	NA	TGTGCCAGCAGCTTAGAGGTGGGGACCAATTACGAGCAGTACTTC	CASSLEVGTNYEQYF
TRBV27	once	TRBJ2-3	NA	TGTGCCAGCATCCGCCACCTTGGGGCAGACACAGATACGCAGTATTTT	CASIRHLGADTDTQYF
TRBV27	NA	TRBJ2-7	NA	TGTGCCAGCTCCTCTGCCTACGAGCAGTACTTC	CASSSAYEQYF
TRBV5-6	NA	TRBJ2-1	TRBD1	TGTGCCAGCAGCTCCCCGAGGACAGGGGGACACAATGAGCAGTTCTTC	CASSSPRTGGHNEQFF
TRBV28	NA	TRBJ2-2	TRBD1	TGTGCCAGCTGGAGGTTCGCCGGGACAGGGGGCGATAGGGGGGAGCTGTTTTTT	CASWRFAGTGGDRGELFF
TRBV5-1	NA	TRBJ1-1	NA	TGCGCCAGCAGCTTGTCCGGGGTGGGAGGGTCTGAAGCTTTCTTT	CASSLSGVGGSEAFF
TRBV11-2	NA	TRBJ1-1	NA	TGTGCCAGCACCCTCGTGAGGACTGAAGCTTTCTTT	CASTLVRTEAFF
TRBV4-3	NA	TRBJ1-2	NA	TGCGCCAGCAGCCAAACGGAGGGTGGGAACTATGGCTACACCTTC	CASSQTEGGNYGYTF
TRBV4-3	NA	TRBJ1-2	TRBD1	TGCGCCAGCAGCCAAGATTCGACAGGGTTTTCCTATGGCTACACCTTC	CASSQDSTGFSYGYTF
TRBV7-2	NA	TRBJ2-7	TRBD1	TGTGCCAGCAGCTCCAGTACCAGGGGGCTAGTCTACGAGCAGTACTTC	CASSSSTRGLVYEQYF
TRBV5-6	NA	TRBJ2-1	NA	TGTGCCAGCAGCTTGACCGAGCAGGGGTATTACAATGAGCAGTTCTTC	CASSLTEQGYYNEQFF
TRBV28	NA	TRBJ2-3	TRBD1	TGTGCCAGCAGTTTGGACAGGGGCGGAACAGATACGCAGTATTTT	CASSLDRGGTDTQYF
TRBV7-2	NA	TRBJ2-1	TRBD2	TGTGCCAGCAGCTTCCCGACTAGCGGCGGTTCCTACAATGAGCAGTTCTTC	CASSFPTSGGSYNEQFF
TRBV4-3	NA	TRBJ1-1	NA	TGCGCCAGCAGCCAAGAGGGAGGGGCCAACACTGAAGCTTTCTTT	CASSQEGGANTEAFF
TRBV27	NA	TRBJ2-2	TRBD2	TGTGCCAGCAGCAAACTAGCGGGAGGGCCCCGGACCGGGGAGCTGTTTTTT	CASSKLAGGPRTGELFF